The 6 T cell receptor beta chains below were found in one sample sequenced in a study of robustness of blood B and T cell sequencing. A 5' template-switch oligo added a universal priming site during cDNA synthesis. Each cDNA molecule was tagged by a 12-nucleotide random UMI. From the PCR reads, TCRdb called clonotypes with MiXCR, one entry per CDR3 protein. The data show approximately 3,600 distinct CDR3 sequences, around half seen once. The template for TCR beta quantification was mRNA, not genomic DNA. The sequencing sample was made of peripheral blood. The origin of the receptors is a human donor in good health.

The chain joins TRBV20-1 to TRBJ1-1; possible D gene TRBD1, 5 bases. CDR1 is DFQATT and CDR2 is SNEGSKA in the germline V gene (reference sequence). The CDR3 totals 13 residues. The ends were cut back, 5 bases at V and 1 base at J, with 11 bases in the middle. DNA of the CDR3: TGCAGTGCTGGGGCCTTACCGAACACTGAAGCTTTCTTT. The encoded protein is CSAGALPNTEAFF.

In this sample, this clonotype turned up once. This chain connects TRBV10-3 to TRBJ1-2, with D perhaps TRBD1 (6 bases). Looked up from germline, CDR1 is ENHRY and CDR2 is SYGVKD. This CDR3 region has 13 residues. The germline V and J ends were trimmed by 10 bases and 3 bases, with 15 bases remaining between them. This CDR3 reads CATSGDSDYGYTF. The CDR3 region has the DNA TGTGCCACCTCAGGGGATTCTGACTATGGCTACACCTTC.

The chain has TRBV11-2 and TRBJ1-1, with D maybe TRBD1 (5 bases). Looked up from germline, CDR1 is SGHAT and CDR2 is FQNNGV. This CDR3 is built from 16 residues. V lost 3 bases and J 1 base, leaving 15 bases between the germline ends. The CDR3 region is CASSFMGPLRNTEAFF. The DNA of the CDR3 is TGTGCCAGCAGCTTTATGGGACCTTTACGGAACACTGAAGCTTTCTTT.

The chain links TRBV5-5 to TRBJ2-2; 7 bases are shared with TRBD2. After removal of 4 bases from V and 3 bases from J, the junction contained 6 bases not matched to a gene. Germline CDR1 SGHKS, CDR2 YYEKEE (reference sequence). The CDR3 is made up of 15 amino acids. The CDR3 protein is CASSRSGVDTGELFF. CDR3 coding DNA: TGTGCCAGCAGCCGAAGCGGGGTTGACACCGGGGAGCTGTTTTTT.

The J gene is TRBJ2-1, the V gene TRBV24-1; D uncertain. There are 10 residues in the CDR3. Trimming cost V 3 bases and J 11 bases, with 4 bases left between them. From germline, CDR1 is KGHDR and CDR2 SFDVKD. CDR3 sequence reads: CATSDGKQFF. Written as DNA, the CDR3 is TGTGCCACCAGTGATGGGAAGCAGTTCTTC.

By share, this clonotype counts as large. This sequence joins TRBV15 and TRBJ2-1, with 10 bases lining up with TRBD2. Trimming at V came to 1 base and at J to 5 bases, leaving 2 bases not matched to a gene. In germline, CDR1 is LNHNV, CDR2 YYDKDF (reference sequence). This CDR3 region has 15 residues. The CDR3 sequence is CATSRATSGDNEQFF. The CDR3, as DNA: TGTGCCACCAGCAGAGCTACTAGCGGGGACAATGAGCAGTTCTTC.